This T cell receptor beta chain was captured in a study of cytomegalovirus exposure and HLA in healthy donors. General study findings and limits: In vitro checks showed that a few CMV-associated chains really do target CMV antigens. Using the classifier, cytomegalovirus status was reportedly diagnosed with high specificity and sensitivity. A prior analysis recorded that most TCR beta V segments were productive about 87% or about 30% of the time.

Both 60 Vbeta primers and 13 Jbeta primers went into the PCR. Produced via immunoSEQ multiplex PCR; TCRdb's table is partial and in-frame only. The table has fewer than 200,000 clones, roughly 85% seen once. As for this clone: The antigen is undetermined.

CDR1 and CDR2 from the germline V gene are MGHRA and YSYEKL. Trimming left V 1 base short and J 4 bases short, with 14 bases between. The CDR3 is 15 amino acids. The sequence came from a man between 35 and 55 years old in good health and CMV-seronegative. This chain joins TRBV4-1 and TRBJ2-7; possible D gene TRBD2, 6 bases. Sequencing input: PBMCs. The CDR3: CASSQGWGETYEQYF. CDR3 in DNA: TGCGCCAGCAGCCAAGGATGGGGGGAAACTTACGAGCAGTACTTC.